A selection of T cell receptor beta chains follows, all from one sample in a study of cytomegalovirus exposure and HLA in healthy donors. Sequencing used immunoSEQ multiplex PCR; TCRdb keeps in-frame clones, though not all of them. The data hold fewer than 100,000 clones, with roughly 79% observed a single time. Sequenced sample: PBMCs. The source is a woman aged 40 to 50 in good health and CMV-seronegative. Both conserved end residues are trimmed from each CDR3.

>TRBV5-1|TRBJ1-5
ASSPGTDNQPQH
>TRBV6-1|TRBJ2-7
ASLDREFYEQY
>TRBV6-9|TRBJ1-1
ASSYSGTGTDEAF
>TRBV7-6|TRBJ2-7
ASSIEPVDSGRIHEQY
>TRBV5-8|TRBJ2-1
ASSWTGGYNEQF
>TRBV5-6|TRBJ2-1
ASSLTGGGHIEQF
>TRBV7-6|TRBJ2-6
ASSTTRGTNVLT
>TRBV18|TRBJ2-1
ASSPRALYNEQF
>TRBV15|TRBJ2-1
ATRSAGTSGGFSYNEQF
>TRBV19|TRBJ1-6
ASSIGTVDSPLH
>TRBV6-5|TRBJ1-2
ASSLGGGGGYGYT
>TRBV21-1|TRBJ1-1
ASSKWGGGRTEAF
>TRBV4-2|TRBJ1-2
ASSQDGRGSYGYT
>TRBV5-6|TRBJ2-7
ASSQTTSGARAYEQY
>TRBV29-1|TRBJ2-5
SVAWAETQY
>TRBV18|TRBJ1-1
ASSPGRGTRNTEAF
>TRBV27|TRBJ2-7
ASSLRVLDSYEQY
>TRBV9|TRBJ2-7
ASSVGDRNYEQY
>TRBV9|TRBJ1-4
ASSQGSGGGANEKLF
>TRBV5-4|TRBJ2-2
ASTDSGGIAGELF
>TRBV30|TRBJ2-7
AWSVLEGAQQY
>TRBV2|TRBJ1-1
ASSRQGASTEAF
>TRBV6-1|TRBJ2-2
ASSAGLTGELF
>TRBV19|TRBJ1-1
ASSIGGNTEAF
>TRBV4-1|TRBJ1-2
ASSQDRGPYLYGYT
>TRBV28|TRBJ2-5
ASSGQSETQY
>TRBV7-8|TRBJ1-1
ASSSVGRTEAF
>TRBV18|TRBJ2-2
ASQPGTGPGELF
>TRBV6-5|TRBJ1-6
ASSWEENSPLH
>TRBV4-2|TRBJ1-1
ASSPGTVNTEAF
>TRBV6-5|TRBJ2-5
ASSPTSSMRETQY
>TRBV5-1|TRBJ1-1
ASSLTSGSTEAF
>TRBV7-8|TRBJ1-5
ASSYEQGSNQPQH
>TRBV18|TRBJ2-7
ASSPTGQGGYEQY
>TRBV4-2|TRBJ2-2
ASSQVGGVGTGELF
>TRBV9|TRBJ1-6
ASSGREGDSPLH
>TRBV30|TRBJ2-2
AWSQLGVGELF
>TRBV9|TRBJ1-4
ASSADATNEKLF
>TRBV7-6|TRBJ2-7
ASSSTPGSSDEQY
>TRBV11-2|TRBJ2-5
ASSLVPQETQY
>TRBV18|TRBJ1-5
ASSPPAPSNQPQH
>TRBV7-3|TRBJ1-6
ASRSSGTDPSPLH
>TRBV5-5|TRBJ1-1
ASSLVGRAEAF